Sequencing of this T cell receptor (beta chain) was carried out in a study of shared clonotypes between healthy human individuals. Assay used: immunoSEQ multiplex PCR; TCRdb lists only in-frame clones, some missing. This table holds hundreds of thousands of clones, approximately 74% found once. With 5 bases removed from V and 7 bases from J, the gap between germline ends came to 10 bases. The CDR3 consists of 12 residues. Germline assignment: CDR1 SGHDN and CDR2 FVKESK. This receptor was obtained from a woman aged 25-40 years in good health. Sequencing was done on a sample of memory CD4+ T cells sorted from blood. Subset: CD45RA-negative fraction. The chain has TRBV14 and TRBJ2-3; D is possibly TRBD2 (6 bases). CDR3 bases: TGTGCCAGCAGCGAGGAGGGGCATACGCAGTATTTT. This sequence encodes CASSEEGHTQYF.